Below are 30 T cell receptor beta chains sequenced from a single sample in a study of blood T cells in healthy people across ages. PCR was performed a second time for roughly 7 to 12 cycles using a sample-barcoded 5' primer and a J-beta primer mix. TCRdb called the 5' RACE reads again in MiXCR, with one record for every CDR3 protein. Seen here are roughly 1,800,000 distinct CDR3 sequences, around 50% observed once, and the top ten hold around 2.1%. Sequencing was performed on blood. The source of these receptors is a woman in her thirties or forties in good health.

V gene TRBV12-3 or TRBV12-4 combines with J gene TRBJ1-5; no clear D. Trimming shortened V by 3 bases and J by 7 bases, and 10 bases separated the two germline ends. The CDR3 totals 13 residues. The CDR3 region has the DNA TGTGCCAGCAGTTTTAAGGGAGCCCAGCCCCAGCATTTT. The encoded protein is CASSFKGAQPQHF.

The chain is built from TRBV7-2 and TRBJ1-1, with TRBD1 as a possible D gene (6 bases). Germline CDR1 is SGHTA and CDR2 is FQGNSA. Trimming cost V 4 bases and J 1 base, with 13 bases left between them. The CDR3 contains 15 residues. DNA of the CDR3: TGTGCCAGCAGCTACGAGGGACACCAGAACACTGAAGCTTTCTTT. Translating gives CASSYEGHQNTEAFF.

CDR3 sequence: CSSGEASTDTQYF. The DNA for the CDR3 is TGCAGCTCAGGGGAAGCTAGCACAGATACGCAGTATTTT. J is TRBJ2-3 and V is TRBV20-1; D possibly corresponds to TRBD1 (6 bases). The CDR3 extends over 13 amino acids. Germline V gene sequence: CDR1 DFQATT, CDR2 SNEGSKA (reference sequence).

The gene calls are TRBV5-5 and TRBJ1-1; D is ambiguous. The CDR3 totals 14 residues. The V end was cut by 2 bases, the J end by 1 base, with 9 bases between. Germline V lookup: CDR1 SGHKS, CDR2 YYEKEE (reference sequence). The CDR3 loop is CASSFLTWNTEAFF. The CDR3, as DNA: TGTGCCAGCAGCTTTCTCACGTGGAACACTGAAGCTTTCTTT.

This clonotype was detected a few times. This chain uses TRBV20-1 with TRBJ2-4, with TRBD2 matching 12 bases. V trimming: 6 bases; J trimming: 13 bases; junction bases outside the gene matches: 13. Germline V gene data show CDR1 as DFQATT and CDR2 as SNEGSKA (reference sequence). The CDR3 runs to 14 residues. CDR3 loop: CSATPGLAGREQYF. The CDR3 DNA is TGCAGTGCCACCCCGGGACTAGCGGGCAGGGAGCAGTACTTC.

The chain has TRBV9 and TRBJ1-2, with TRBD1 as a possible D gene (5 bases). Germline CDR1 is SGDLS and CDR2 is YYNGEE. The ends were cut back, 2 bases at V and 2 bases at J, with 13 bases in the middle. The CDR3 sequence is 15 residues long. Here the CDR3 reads CASSVPRAGNYGYTF. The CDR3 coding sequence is TGTGCCAGCAGCGTCCCGCGCGCAGGGAACTATGGCTACACCTTC.

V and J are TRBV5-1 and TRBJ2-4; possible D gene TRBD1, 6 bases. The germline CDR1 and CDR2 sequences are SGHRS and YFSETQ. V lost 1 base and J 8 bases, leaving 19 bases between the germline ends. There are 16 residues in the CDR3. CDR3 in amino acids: CASSLIGTLNSDIQYF. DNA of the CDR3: TGCGCCAGCAGCTTGATCGGGACACTTAATTCGGACATTCAGTACTTC.

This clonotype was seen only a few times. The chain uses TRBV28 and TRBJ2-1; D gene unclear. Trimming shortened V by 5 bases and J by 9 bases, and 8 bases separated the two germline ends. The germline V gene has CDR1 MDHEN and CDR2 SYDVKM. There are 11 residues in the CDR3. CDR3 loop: CASSPFGEQFF. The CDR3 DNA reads TGTGCCAGCAGTCCGTTTGGTGAGCAGTTCTTC.

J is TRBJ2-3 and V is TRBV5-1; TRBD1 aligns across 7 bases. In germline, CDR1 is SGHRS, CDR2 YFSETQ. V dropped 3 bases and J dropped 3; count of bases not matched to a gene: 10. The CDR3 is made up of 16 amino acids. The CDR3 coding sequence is TGCGCCAGCAGCTCCGGGACAGTGGTTAGGACAGATACGCAGTATTTT. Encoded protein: CASSSGTVVRTDTQYF.

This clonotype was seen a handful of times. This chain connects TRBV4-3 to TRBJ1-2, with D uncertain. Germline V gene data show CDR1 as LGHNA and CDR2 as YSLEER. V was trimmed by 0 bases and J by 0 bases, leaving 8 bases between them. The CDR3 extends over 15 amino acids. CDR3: CASSQDVAANYGYTF. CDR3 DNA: TGCGCCAGCAGCCAAGATGTGGCAGCTAACTATGGCTACACCTTC.

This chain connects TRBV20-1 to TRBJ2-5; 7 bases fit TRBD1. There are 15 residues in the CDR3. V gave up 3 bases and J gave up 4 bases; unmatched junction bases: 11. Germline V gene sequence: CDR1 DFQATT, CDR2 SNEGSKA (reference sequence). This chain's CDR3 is CSARFPGRGRETQYF. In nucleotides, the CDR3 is TGCAGTGCTAGGTTTCCCGGAAGGGGGCGAGAGACCCAGTACTTC.

As DNA, the CDR3 is TGTGCCAGCAGCTCCCCTAATACGGGGGCTAACTATGGCTACACCTTC. Residues: CASSSPNTGANYGYTF. The chain recombines TRBV7-2 with TRBJ1-2; D may be TRBD1 (5 bases). CDR3 length: 16 residues. The V end lost 4 bases, the J end lost 0 bases, and 15 bases lay between the germline ends. Per germline, CDR1 SGHTA and CDR2 FQGNSA.

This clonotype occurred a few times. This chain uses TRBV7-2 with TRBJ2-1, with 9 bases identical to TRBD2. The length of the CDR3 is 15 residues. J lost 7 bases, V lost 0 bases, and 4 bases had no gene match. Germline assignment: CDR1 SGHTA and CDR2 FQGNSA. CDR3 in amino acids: CASSLAPSGANEQFF. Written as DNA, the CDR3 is TGTGCCAGCAGCTTAGCTCCTAGCGGGGCTAATGAGCAGTTCTTC.

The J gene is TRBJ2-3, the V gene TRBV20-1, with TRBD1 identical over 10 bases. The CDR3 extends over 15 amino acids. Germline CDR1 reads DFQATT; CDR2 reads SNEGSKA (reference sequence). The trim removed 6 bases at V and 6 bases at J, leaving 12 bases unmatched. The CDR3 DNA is TGCAGTGCAACTGGACAGGGGGTAAATCAGGATACGCAGTATTTT. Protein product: CSATGQGVNQDTQYF.

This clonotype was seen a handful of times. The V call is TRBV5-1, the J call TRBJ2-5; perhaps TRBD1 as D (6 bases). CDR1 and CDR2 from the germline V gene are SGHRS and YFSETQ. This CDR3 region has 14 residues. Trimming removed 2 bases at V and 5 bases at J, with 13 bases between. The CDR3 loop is CASSLRRGAETQYF. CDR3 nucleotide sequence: TGCGCCAGCAGCTTACGCAGGGGCGCGGAGACCCAGTACTTC. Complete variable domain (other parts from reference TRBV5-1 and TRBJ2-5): KAGVTQTPRYLIKTRGQQVTLSCSPISGHRSVSWYQQTPGQGLQFLFEYFSETQRNKGNFPGRFSGRQFSNSRSEMNVSTLELGDSALYLCASSLRRGAETQYFGPGTRLLVL.

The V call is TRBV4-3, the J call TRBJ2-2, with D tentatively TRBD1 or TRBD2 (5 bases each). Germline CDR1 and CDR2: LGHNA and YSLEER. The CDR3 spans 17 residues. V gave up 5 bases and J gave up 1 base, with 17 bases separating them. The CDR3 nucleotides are TGCGCCAGCAGCTCCCAGCCGGGGACGGTGAACACCGGGGAGCTGTTTTTT. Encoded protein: CASSSQPGTVNTGELFF.

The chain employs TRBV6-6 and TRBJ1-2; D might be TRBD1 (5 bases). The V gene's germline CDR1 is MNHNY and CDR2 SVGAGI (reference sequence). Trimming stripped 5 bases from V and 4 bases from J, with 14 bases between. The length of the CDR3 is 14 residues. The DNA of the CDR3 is TGTGCCAGCAGTCCCCCCGGGGGGTTCTATGGCTACACCTTC. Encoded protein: CASSPPGGFYGYTF.

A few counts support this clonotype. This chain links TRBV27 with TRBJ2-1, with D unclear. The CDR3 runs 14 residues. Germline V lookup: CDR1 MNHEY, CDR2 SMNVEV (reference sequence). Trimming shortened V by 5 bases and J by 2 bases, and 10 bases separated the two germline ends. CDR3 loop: CASSPTQPYNEQFF. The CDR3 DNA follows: TGTGCCAGCAGTCCCACACAGCCCTACAATGAGCAGTTCTTC.

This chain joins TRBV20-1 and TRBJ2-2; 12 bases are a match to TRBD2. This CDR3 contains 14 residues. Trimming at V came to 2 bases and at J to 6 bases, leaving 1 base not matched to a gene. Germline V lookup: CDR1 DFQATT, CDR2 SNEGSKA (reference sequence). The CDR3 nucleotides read TGCAGTGCTAGACTAGCGGGAGGGCCCGGGGAGCTGTTTTTT. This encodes CSARLAGGPGELFF.

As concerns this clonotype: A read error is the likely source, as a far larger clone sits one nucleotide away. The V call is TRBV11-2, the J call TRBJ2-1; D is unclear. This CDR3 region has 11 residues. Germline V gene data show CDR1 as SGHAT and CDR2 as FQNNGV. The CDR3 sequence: CASSLGDERFF. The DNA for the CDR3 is TGTGCCAGCAGCTTAGGGGATGAGCGGTTCTTC.

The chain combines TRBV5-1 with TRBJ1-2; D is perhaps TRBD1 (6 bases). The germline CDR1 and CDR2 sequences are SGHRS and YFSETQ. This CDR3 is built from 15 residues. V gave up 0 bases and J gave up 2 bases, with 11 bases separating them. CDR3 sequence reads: CASSLVFRGNYGYTF. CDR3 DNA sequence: TGCGCCAGCAGCTTGGTGTTCAGGGGCAACTATGGCTACACCTTC.

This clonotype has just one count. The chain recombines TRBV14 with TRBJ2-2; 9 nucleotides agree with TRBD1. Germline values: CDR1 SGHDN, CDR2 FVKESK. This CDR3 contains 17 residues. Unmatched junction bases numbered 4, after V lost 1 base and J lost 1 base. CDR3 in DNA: TGTGCCAGCAGCCAAGCGGACAGGGGCCTGAACACCGGGGAGCTGTTTTTT. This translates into CASSQADRGLNTGELFF.

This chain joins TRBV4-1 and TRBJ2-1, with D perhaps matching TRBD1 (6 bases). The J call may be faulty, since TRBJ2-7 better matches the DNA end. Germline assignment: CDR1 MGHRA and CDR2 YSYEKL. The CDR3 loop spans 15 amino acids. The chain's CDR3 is CASSQTGQNYNEQYF. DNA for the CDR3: TGCGCCAGCAGCCAAACGGGACAAAATTACAATGAGCAGTACTTC.

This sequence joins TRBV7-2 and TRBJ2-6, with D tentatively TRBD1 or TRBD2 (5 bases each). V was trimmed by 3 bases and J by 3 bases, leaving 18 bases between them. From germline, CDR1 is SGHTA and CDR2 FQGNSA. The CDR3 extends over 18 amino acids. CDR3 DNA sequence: TGTGCCAGCAGCTTTTTCGCTCAGTGGGGGTTTGGGGCCAACGTCCTGACTTTC. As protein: CASSFFAQWGFGANVLTF.

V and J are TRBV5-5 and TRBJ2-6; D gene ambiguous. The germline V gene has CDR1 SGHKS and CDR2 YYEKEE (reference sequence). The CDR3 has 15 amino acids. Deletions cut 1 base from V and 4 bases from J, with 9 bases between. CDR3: CASSLSVPGANVLTF. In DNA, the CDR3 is TGTGCCAGCAGCTTGAGCGTCCCCGGGGCCAACGTCCTGACTTTC.

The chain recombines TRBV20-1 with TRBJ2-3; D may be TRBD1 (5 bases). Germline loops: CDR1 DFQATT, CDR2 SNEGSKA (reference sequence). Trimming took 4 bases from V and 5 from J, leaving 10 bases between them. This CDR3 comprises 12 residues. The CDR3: CSAILGVDTQYF. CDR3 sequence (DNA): TGCAGTGCTATTCTAGGGGTAGATACGCAGTATTTT.

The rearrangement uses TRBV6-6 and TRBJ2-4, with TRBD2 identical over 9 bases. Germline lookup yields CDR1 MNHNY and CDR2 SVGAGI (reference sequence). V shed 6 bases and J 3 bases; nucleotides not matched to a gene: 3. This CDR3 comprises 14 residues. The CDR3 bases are TGTGCCAGCAGCTTAGCGGGGGACAAAAACATTCAGTACTTC. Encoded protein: CASSLAGDKNIQYF.

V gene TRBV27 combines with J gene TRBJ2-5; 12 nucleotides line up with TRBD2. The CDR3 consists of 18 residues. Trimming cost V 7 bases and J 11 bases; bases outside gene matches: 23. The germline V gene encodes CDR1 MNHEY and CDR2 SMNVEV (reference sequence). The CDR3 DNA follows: TGTGCCAGCACATCAACACCCACTAGCGGGGGGCCCATGGGAGAGCAGTACTTC. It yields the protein CASTSTPTSGGPMGEQYF.

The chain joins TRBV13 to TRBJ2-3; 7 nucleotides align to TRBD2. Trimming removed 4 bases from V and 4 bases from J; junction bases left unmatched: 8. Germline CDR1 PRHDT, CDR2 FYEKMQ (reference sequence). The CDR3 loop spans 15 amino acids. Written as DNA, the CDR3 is TGTGCCAGCAGCTCCAGCGGGGCTTCGGCAGATACGCAGTATTTT. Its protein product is CASSSSGASADTQYF.

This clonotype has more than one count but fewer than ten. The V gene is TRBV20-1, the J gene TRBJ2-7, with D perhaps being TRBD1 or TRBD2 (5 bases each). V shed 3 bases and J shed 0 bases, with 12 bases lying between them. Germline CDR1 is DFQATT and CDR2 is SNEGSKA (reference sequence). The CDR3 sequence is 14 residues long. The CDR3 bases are TGCAGTGCTAGCCGGGGACCAGTCTCCTACGAGCAGTACTTC. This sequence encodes CSASRGPVSYEQYF.